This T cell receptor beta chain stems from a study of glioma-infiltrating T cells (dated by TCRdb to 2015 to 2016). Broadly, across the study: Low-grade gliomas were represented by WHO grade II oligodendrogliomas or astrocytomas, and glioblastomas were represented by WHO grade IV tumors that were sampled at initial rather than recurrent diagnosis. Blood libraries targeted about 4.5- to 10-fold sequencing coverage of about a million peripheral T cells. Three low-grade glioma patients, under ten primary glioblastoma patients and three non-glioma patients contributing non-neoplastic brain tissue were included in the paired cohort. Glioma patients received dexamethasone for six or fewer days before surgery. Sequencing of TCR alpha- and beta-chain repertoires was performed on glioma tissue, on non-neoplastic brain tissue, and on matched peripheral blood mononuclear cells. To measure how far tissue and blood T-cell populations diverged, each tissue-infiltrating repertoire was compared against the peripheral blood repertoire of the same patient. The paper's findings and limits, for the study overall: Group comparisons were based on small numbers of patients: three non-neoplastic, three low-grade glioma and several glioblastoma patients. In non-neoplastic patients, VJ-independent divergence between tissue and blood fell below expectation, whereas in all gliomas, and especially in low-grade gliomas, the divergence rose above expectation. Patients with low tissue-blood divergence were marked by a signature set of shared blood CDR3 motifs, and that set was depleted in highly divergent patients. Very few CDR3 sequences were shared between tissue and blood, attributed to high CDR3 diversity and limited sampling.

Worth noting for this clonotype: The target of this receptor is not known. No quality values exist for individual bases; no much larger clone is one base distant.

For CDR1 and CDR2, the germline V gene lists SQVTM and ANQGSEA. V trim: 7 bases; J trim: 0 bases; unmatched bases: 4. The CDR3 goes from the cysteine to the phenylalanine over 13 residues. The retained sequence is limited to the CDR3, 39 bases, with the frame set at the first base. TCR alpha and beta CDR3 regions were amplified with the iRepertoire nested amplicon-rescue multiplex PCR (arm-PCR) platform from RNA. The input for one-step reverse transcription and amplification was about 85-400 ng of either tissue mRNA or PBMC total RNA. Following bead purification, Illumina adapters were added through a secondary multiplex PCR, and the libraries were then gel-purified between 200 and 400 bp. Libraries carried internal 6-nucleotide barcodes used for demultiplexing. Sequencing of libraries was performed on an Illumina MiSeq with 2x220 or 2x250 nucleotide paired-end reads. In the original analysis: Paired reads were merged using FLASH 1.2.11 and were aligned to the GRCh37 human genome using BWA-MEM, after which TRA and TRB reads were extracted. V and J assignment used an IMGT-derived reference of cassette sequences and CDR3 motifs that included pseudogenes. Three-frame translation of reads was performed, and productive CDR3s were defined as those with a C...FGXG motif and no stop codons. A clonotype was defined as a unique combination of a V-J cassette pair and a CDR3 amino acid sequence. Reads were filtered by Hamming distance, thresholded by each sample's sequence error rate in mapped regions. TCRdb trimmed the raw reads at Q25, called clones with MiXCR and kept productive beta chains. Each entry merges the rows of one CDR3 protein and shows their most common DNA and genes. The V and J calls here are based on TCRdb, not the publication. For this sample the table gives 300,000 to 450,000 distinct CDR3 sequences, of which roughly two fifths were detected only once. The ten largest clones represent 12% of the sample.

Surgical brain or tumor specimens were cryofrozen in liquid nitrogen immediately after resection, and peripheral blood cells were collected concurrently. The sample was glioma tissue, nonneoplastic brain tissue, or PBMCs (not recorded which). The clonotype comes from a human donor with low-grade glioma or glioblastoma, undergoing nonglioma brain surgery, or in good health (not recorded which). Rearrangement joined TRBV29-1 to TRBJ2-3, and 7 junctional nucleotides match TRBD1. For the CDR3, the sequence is CSGRGSSTDTQYF. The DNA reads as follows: TGCAGCGGCAGGGGGTCGAGCACAGATACGCAGTATTTT.